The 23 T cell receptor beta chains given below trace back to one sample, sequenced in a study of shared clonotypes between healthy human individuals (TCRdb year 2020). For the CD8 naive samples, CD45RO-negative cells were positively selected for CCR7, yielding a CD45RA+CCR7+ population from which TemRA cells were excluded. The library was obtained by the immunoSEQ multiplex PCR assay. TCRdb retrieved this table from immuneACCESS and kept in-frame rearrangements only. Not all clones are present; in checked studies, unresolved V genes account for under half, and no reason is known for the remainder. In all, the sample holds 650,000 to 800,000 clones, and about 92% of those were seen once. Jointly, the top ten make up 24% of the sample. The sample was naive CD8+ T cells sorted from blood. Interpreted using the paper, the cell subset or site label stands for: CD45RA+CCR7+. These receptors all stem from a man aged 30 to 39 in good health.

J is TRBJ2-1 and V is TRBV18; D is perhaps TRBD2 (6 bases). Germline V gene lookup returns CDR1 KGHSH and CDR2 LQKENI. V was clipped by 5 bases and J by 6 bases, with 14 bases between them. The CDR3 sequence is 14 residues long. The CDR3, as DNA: TGTGCCAGCTCAACTCAGGACTACTCCAATGAGCAGTTCTTC. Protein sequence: CASSTQDYSNEQFF.

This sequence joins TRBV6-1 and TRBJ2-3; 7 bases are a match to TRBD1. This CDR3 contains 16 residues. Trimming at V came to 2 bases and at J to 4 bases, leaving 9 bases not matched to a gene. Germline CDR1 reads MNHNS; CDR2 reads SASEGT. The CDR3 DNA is TGTGCCAGCAGTGAATATACCGGACAGGCCCCAGATACGCAGTATTTT. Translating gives CASSEYTGQAPDTQYF.

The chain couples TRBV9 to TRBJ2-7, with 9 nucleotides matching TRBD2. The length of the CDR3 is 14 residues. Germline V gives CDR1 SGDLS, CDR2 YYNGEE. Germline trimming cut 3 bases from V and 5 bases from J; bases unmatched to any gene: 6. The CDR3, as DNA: TGTGCCAGCAGCGCAGGGACTAGCCTCCACGAGCAGTACTTC. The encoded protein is CASSAGTSLHEQYF.

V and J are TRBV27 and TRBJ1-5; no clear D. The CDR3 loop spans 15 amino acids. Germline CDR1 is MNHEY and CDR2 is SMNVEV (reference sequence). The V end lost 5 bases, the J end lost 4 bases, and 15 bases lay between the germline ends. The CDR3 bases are TGTGCCAGCAGTCTGAAGAACTACGGAAATCAGCCCCAGCATTTT. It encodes CASSLKNYGNQPQHF.

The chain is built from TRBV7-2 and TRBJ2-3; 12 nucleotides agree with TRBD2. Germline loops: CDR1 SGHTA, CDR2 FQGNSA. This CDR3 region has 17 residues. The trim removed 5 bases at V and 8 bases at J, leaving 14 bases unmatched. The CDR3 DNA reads TGTGCCAGCAGCCAGAGGCTAGCGGGGGGGGTAGAGGGTACGCAGTATTTT. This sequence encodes CASSQRLAGGVEGTQYF.

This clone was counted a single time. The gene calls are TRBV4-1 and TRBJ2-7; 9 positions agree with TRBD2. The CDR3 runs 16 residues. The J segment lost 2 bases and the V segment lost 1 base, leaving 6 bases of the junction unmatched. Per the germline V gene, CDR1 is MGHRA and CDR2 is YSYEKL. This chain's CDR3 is CASSQGVAGGPYEQYF. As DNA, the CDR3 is TGCGCCAGCAGCCAAGGTGTGGCGGGAGGGCCCTACGAGCAGTACTTC.

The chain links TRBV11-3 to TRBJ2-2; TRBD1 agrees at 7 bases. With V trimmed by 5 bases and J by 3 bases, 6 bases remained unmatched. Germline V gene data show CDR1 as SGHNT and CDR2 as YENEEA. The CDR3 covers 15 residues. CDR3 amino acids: CASSNRDRYTGELFF. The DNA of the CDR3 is TGTGCCAGCAGCAACCGGGACAGATACACCGGGGAGCTGTTTTTT.

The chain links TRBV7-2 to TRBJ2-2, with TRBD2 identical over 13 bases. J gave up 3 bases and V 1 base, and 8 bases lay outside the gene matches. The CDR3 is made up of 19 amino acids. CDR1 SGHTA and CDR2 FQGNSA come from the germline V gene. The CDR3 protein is CASSLDGLAGAMYTGELFF. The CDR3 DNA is TGTGCCAGCAGCTTAGACGGACTAGCGGGAGCAATGTACACCGGGGAGCTGTTTTTT.

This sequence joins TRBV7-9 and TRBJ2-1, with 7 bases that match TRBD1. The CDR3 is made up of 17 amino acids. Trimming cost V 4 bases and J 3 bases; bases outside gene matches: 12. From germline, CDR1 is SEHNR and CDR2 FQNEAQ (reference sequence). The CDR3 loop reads CASSSPLLTGNYNEQFF. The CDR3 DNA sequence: TGTGCCAGCAGCTCGCCCCTTTTGACAGGGAACTACAATGAGCAGTTCTTC.

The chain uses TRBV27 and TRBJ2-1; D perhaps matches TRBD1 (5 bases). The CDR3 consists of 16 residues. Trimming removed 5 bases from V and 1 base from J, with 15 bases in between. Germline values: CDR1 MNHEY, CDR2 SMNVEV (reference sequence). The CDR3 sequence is CASSPFDSLSYNEQFF. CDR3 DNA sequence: TGTGCCAGCAGTCCGTTCGACAGCTTATCCTACAATGAGCAGTTCTTC.

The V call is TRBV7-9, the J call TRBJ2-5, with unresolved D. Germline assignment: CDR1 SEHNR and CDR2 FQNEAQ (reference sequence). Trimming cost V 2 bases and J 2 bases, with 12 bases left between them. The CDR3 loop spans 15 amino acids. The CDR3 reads CASSLRSSSQETQYF. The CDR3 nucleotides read TGTGCCAGCAGCTTACGTTCCAGTTCACAAGAGACCCAGTACTTC.

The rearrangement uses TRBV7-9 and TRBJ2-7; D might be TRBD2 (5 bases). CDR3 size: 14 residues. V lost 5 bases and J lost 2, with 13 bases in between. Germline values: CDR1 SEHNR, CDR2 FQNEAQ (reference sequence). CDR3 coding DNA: TGTGCCAGCAGCCCCGGGGTGACCCCCTACGAGCAGTACTTC. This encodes CASSPGVTPYEQYF.

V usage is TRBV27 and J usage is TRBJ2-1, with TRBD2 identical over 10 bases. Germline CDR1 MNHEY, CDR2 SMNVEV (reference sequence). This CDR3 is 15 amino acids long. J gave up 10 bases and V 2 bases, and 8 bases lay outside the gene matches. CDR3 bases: TGTGCCAGCAGTTTAAGCGCTAGCGGGAGTTTGGAGCAGTTCTTC. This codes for CASSLSASGSLEQFF.

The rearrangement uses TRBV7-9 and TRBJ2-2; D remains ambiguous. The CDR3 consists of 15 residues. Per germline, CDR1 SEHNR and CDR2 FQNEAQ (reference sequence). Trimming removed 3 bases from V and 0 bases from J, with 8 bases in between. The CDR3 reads CASSLSRTNTGELFF. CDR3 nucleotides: TGTGCCAGCAGCTTGTCCAGGACGAACACCGGGGAGCTGTTTTTT.

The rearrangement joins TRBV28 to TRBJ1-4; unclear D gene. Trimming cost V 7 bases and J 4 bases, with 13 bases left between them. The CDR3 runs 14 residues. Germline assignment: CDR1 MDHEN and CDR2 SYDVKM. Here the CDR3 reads CASTRTVYNEKLFF. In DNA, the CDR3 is TGTGCCAGCACCCGGACGGTTTATAATGAAAAACTGTTTTTT. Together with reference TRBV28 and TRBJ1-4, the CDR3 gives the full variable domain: DVKVTQSSRYLVKRTGEKVFLECVQDMDHENMFWYRQDPGLGLRLIYFSYDVKMKEKGDIPEGYSVSREKKERFSLILESASTNQTSMYLCASTRTVYNEKLFFGSGTQLSVL.

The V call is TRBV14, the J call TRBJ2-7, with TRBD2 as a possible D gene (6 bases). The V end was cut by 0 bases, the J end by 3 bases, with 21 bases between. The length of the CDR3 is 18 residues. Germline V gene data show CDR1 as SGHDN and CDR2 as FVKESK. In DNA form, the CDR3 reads TGTGCCAGCAGCCAAGATCCCGGTAGCGGAACATTTCTCTACGAGCAGTACTTC. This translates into CASSQDPGSGTFLYEQYF.

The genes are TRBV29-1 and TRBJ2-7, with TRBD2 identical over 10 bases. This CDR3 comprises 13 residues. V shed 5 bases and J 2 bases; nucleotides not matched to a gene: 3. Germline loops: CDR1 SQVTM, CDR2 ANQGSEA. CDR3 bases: TGCAGCGTTCAACTAGCGGGGACCTACGAGCAGTACTTC. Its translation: CSVQLAGTYEQYF.

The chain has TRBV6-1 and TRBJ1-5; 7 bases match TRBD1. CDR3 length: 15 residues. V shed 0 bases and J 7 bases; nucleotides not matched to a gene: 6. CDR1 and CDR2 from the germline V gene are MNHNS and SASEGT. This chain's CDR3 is CASSEARQGGQPQHF. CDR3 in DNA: TGTGCCAGCAGTGAAGCCAGACAGGGAGGACAGCCCCAGCATTTT.

The CDR3: CASSLTQSEETQYF. Here the CDR3 DNA reads TGTGCCAGCAGTTTAACGCAGTCAGAAGAGACCCAGTACTTC. V usage is TRBV28 and J usage is TRBJ2-5; D is uncertain. Deletions cut 2 bases from V and 3 bases from J, with 10 bases between. The CDR3 is 14 amino acids. Per germline, CDR1 MDHEN and CDR2 SYDVKM.

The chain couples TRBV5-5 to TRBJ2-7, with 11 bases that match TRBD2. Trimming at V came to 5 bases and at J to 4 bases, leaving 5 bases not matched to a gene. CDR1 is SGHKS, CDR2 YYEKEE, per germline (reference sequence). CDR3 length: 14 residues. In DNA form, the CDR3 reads TGTGCCAGCAGTTCGACTAGCGGGGTGTACGAGCAGTACTTC. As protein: CASSSTSGVYEQYF.

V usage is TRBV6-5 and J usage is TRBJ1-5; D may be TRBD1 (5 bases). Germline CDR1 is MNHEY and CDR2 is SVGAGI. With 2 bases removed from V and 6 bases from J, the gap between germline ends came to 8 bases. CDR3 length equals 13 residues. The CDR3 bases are TGTGCCAGCAGTTACGGGACCAGTCAGCCCCAGCATTTT. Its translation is CASSYGTSQPQHF.

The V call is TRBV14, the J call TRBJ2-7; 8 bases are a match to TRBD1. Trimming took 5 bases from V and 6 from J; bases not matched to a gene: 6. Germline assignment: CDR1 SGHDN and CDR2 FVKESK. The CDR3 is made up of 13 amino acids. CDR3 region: CASSTRTGFEQYF. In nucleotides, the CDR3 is TGTGCCAGCAGCACAAGGACAGGGTTCGAGCAGTACTTC.

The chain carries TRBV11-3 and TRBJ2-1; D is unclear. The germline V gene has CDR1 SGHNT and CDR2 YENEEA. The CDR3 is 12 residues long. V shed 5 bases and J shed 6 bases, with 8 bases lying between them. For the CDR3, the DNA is TGTGCCAGCAGCCAATTAGCCAATGAGCAGTTCTTC. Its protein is CASSQLANEQFF.